This TCR beta chain was observed in a study of blood T cell repertoires in COVID-19. Across the study: Collection of acute and convalescent COVID-19 samples took place in the United States, Italy and Spain. Sources were T cells, B-cell-depleted T cells, or PBMCs; the material itself was cDNA or gDNA.

As handled by the study authors: Reference gene primer amplification gave nucleated cell count estimates. Only in-frame clones appear in the TCRdb table, and some are missing; sequencing was by immunoSEQ multiplex PCR. V and J calls and clone size follow that table, whereas D and trimming were derived from the DNA. The sample records 200,000 to 250,000 clones, about nine tenths being singletons. Enrolment of Seattle patients took place during active infection, and they were followed longitudinally. The sample was peripheral blood. This receptor was identified in a man aged 45 to 65 with COVID-19, enrolled during active disease.

CDR3 DNA sequence: TGTGCCAGCAGTAATCATAGGGAGGATCAGCCCCAGCATTTT. It specifies CASSNHREDQPQHF. The rearrangement joins TRBV6-5 to TRBJ1-5; unclear D gene. V dropped 5 bases and J dropped 5 bases, with 13 bases sitting between them. This CDR3 is 14 amino acids long. Germline V gene lookup returns CDR1 MNHEY and CDR2 SVGAGI.